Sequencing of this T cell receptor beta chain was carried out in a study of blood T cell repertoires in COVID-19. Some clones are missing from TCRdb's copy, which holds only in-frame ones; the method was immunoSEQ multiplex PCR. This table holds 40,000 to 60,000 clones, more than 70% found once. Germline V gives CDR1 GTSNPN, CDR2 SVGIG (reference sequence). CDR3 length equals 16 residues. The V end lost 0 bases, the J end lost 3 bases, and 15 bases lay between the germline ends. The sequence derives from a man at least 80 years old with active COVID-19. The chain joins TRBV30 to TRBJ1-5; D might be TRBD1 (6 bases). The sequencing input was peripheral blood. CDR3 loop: CAWSVTGILNNQPQHF. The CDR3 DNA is TGTGCCTGGAGTGTTACAGGGATATTAAACAATCAGCCCCAGCATTTT.